Presented here are 22 T cell receptor beta chains from one specimen sequenced in a study of blood T cell repertoires in COVID-19. Clones were sequenced by immunoSEQ multiplex PCR, and TCRdb holds only the in-frame ones, with some missing. The data show just over 650,000 clones, more than 80% seen once. The sample taken for sequencing was peripheral blood. The receptors here all came from a woman under 30 with acute or convalescent COVID-19.

The V and J genes are TRBV19 and TRBJ1-5; tentative D call: TRBD1 (6 bases). The V and J ends lost 6 bases and 4 bases respectively, with 10 bases between them. The CDR3 has 13 residues. Germline CDR1 reads LNHDA; CDR2 reads SQIVND (reference sequence). CDR3 sequence: CASSGQLNQPQHF. The CDR3 bases are TGTGCCAGTAGCGGACAGTTGAATCAGCCCCAGCATTTT.

This chain uses TRBV6-4 with TRBJ2-5, with 8 bases identical to TRBD2. With V trimmed by 1 base and J by 5 bases, 6 bases remained unmatched. Germline loops: CDR1 MRHNA, CDR2 SNTAGT. The CDR3 runs 15 residues. The CDR3 DNA follows: TGTGCCAGCAGTGACTTAGCGGGGATGGGGGAGACCCAGTACTTC. Protein sequence: CASSDLAGMGETQYF.

This chain connects TRBV28 to TRBJ2-1; 7 nucleotides align to TRBD1. The CDR3 contains 15 residues. V shed 6 bases and J 3 bases; nucleotides not matched to a gene: 8. The V gene's germline CDR1 is MDHEN and CDR2 SYDVKM. CDR3 nucleotides: TGTGCCAGCAGGGGAACGGGACAGCACTACAATGAGCAGTTCTTC. Amino acid sequence: CASRGTGQHYNEQFF.

The chain recombines TRBV30 with TRBJ1-3; possible D gene TRBD1, 6 bases. This CDR3 is built from 17 residues. Germline CDR1 GTSNPN, CDR2 SVGIG (reference sequence). V lost 1 base and J lost 1, with 17 bases in between. The CDR3 coding sequence is TGTGCCTGGAGTGCCCGGGCAGGGGTTGGGTCTGGAAACACCATATATTTT. Its protein product is CAWSARAGVGSGNTIYF.

The chain combines TRBV6-5 with TRBJ1-3; 9 nucleotides line up with TRBD1. This CDR3 has 16 amino acids. Germline CDR1 reads MNHEY; CDR2 reads SVGAGI. The J segment lost 4 bases and the V segment lost 1 base, leaving 5 bases of the junction unmatched. The CDR3 DNA sequence: TGTGCCAGCAGTTACTTGGGACAGGGTGGAGGAAACACCATATATTTT. Translating gives CASSYLGQGGGNTIYF.

This clone has a single count. The chain recombines TRBV6-4 with TRBJ1-1, with 11 bases that match TRBD1. Per germline, CDR1 MRHNA and CDR2 SNTAGT. V was clipped by 2 bases and J by 6 bases; unmatched bases: 5. The CDR3 consists of 15 residues. The CDR3 DNA reads as TGTGCCAGCAGTGACGGGACAGGGGGTAATGCTGAAGCTTTCTTT. This sequence encodes CASSDGTGGNAEAFF.

CDR3 region: CASREQGIQPQHF. The CDR3 DNA is TGTGCCAGCAGAGAACAGGGAATTCAGCCCCAGCATTTT. This chain uses TRBV2 with TRBJ1-5, with D tentatively TRBD1 (6 bases). The V end lost 6 bases, the J end lost 6 bases, and 12 bases lay between the germline ends. Germline assignment: CDR1 SNHLY and CDR2 FYNNEI. The CDR3 has 13 residues.

The chain couples TRBV30 to TRBJ2-7; TRBD1 might be the D (6 bases). Trimming cost V 1 base and J 2 bases, with 18 bases left between them. Germline CDR1 GTSNPN, CDR2 SVGIG (reference sequence). CDR3 size: 16 residues. The CDR3, as DNA: TGTGCCTGGAGTGCTCCGGGACACTCGTTGACCTACGAGCAGTACTTC. Residues: CAWSAPGHSLTYEQYF.

The chain uses TRBV5-1 and TRBJ2-7; 7 bases map to TRBD1. Per the germline V gene, CDR1 is SGHRS and CDR2 is YFSETQ. After removal of 4 bases from V and 3 bases from J, the junction contained 7 bases not matched to a gene. The CDR3 spans 14 residues. DNA for the CDR3: TGCGCCAGCAGCCTATCGGGACAGCGCTACGAGCAGTACTTC. It specifies CASSLSGQRYEQYF.

This rearrangement joins TRBV5-6 to TRBJ2-7; D is possibly TRBD2 (6 bases). The CDR3 is 14 residues long. The germline CDR1 and CDR2 sequences are SGHDT and YYEEEE. V shed 4 bases and J shed 1 base, with 12 bases lying between them. Here the CDR3 DNA reads TGTGCCAGCAGCAGGACTACCCTTTCCTACGAGCAGTACTTC. Amino acid sequence: CASSRTTLSYEQYF.

The V and J genes are TRBV6-4 and TRBJ2-1; 11 nucleotides align to TRBD2. The CDR3 has 15 residues. V shed 7 bases, J shed 9 bases, and the junction held 11 bases outside the gene matches. Germline V lookup: CDR1 MRHNA, CDR2 SNTAGT. The CDR3 region is CASTPLAGGIGEQFF. The CDR3, as DNA: TGTGCCAGCACCCCCCTAGCGGGGGGTATAGGTGAGCAGTTCTTC.

The rearrangement links TRBV15 to TRBJ1-4; no definite D call. The CDR3 spans 16 residues. Germline assignment: CDR1 LNHNV and CDR2 YYDKDF (reference sequence). V lost 1 base, J lost 0 bases, and 9 bases lay in between. CDR3 DNA: TGTGCCACCAGCAGAGGAGGGCAGGCAACTAATGAAAAACTGTTTTTT. This encodes CATSRGGQATNEKLFF.

V usage is TRBV3-1 (or the pseudogene TRBV3-2) and J usage is TRBJ2-1; 9 bases agree with TRBD1. After removal of 0 bases from V and 6 bases from J, the junction contained 3 bases not matched to a gene. The CDR3 sequence is 15 residues long. Germline V CDR1 and CDR2: LGHDT, YNNKEL (reference sequence). The CDR3 sequence: CASSQEGDRVNEQFF. As DNA, the CDR3 is TGTGCCAGCAGCCAAGAGGGGGACAGGGTCAATGAGCAGTTCTTC.

CDR3 DNA sequence: TGTGCCAGCAGCTTAGTCGGGACAGGGGGCTACGAGCAGTACTTC. This gives the protein CASSLVGTGGYEQYF. The chain employs TRBV11-2 and TRBJ2-7; TRBD1 matches 11 bases. This CDR3 is 15 amino acids long. Looked up from germline, CDR1 is SGHAT and CDR2 is FQNNGV. V was pared by 1 base and J by 3 bases, with 2 bases of the junction left unmatched.

The chain uses TRBV5-1 and TRBJ1-6, with 10 bases fitting TRBD1. CDR3 length: 15 amino acids. With 4 bases clipped from V and 15 bases from J, the junction kept 13 bases outside the gene matches. Germline CDR1 is SGHRS and CDR2 is YFSETQ. CDR3 amino acids: CASSTPGQGPRVLHF. The DNA for the CDR3 is TGCGCCAGCAGCACGCCGGGACAGGGGCCTCGGGTCCTCCACTTT.

This clone was recorded only once. This sample also contains other DNA sequences that code for the same CDR3. The chain couples TRBV7-2 to TRBJ1-2; TRBD1 might be the D (6 bases). The V gene lost 3 bases and the J gene lost 4 bases, with 9 bases spanning the gap. This CDR3 is built from 13 residues. In germline, CDR1 is SGHTA, CDR2 FQGNSA. The CDR3 DNA follows: TGTGCCAGCAGCTTGGTAGGGGGCTATGGCTACACCTTC. It encodes CASSLVGGYGYTF. The full variable domain, completed using reference TRBV7-2 and TRBJ1-2, is GAGVSQSPSNKVTEKGKDVELRCDPISGHTALYWYRQSLGQGLEFLIYFQGNSAPDKSGLPSDRFSAERTGGSVSTLTIQRTQQEDSAVYLCASSLVGGYGYTFGSGTRLTVV.

CDR3 bases: TGCGCCAGCAGCTTAACAGTCCAAGAGACCCAGTACTTC. Its translation: CASSLTVQETQYF. The chain employs TRBV5-1 and TRBJ2-5; D gene ambiguous. The CDR3 covers 13 residues. CDR1 and CDR2 (germline): SGHRS, YFSETQ. The V end lost 2 bases, the J end lost 1 base, and 6 bases lay between the germline ends.

V is TRBV27 and J is TRBJ2-4; maybe TRBD1 (5 bases). CDR1 MNHEY and CDR2 SMNVEV come from the germline V gene (reference sequence). This CDR3 is built from 15 residues. V gave up 1 base and J gave up 1 base, with 8 bases separating them. The CDR3 DNA reads as TGTGCCAGCAGTTTATGGGCAGGGGCCAAAAACATTCAGTACTTC. Its translation: CASSLWAGAKNIQYF.

The V and J genes are TRBV6-1 and TRBJ1-2, with a tentative D call TRBD1 (5 bases). Germline assignment: CDR1 MNHNS and CDR2 SASEGT. The CDR3 covers 19 residues. V was pared by 3 bases and J by 0 bases, with 23 bases between. The CDR3 sequence: CASSDLKFMQGKPNYGYTF. The CDR3 coding sequence is TGTGCCAGCAGTGATTTGAAGTTTATGCAGGGAAAACCTAACTATGGCTACACCTTC.

J is TRBJ2-3 and V is TRBV4-1, with 10 bases identical to TRBD1. V lost 1 base, J lost 5 bases, and 3 bases stayed unmatched. Germline V gene sequence: CDR1 MGHRA, CDR2 YSYEKL. The CDR3 contains 15 residues. The CDR3 loop is CASSQGQGAVDTQYF. Here the CDR3 DNA reads TGCGCCAGCAGCCAAGGACAGGGGGCAGTAGATACGCAGTATTTT.

The genes are TRBV9 and TRBJ2-7, with 14 bases matching TRBD2. CDR3 length: 16 residues. The junction had 8 bases not matched to a gene; V was cut back by 3 bases and J by 6 bases. Per germline, CDR1 SGDLS and CDR2 YYNGEE. The CDR3 loop reads CASSAPGGTSGGEQYF. CDR3 nucleotides: TGTGCCAGCAGCGCGCCCGGGGGGACTAGCGGGGGCGAGCAGTACTTC.

This chain connects TRBV19 to TRBJ1-2; a possible D gene is TRBD1 (5 bases). V was clipped by 5 bases and J by 7 bases, with 11 bases between them. The CDR3 is 12 residues long. CDR1 and CDR2 (germline): LNHDA, SQIVND (reference sequence). CDR3 bases: TGTGCCAGTAGTGTCTGGGGGGGTGGCTACACCTTC. Its protein product is CASSVWGGGYTF.